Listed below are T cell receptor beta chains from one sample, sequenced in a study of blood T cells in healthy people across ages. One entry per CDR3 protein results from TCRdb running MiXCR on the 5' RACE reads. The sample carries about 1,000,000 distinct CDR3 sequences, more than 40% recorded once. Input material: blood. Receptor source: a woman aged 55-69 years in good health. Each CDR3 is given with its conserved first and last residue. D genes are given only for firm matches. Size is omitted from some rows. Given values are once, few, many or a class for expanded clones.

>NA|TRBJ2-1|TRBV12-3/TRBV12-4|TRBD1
CASSLALRGQREQFF
TGTGCCAGCAGTTTAGCGCTGAGGGGACAGCGGGAGCAGTTCTTC
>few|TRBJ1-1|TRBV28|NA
CASSLGMGEAFF
TGTGCCAGCAGTCTGGGGATGGGTGAAGCTTTCTTT
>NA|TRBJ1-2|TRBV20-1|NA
CSARGGSSPGYTF
TGCAGTGCTAGGGGGGGCTCCTCGCCAGGCTACACCTTC
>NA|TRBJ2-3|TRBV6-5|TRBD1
CASSYQTGRQYF
TGTGCCAGCAGTTACCAGACAGGGAGGCAGTATTTT
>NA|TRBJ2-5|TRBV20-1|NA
CSAQVQETQYF
TGTAGTGCACAGGTCCAAGAGACCCAGTACTTC
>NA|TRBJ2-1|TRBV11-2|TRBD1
CASSLDPGQVYEQFF
TGTGCCAGCAGCTTAGATCCGGGACAGGTCTACGAGCAGTTCTTC
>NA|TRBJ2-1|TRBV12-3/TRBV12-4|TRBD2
CASIDAGGPRDEQFF
TGTGCCAGCATTGACGCGGGAGGGCCCCGGGATGAGCAGTTCTTC
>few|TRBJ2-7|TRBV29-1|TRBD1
CSVGSGQGYEQYF
TGCAGCGTTGGATCCGGACAGGGCTACGAGCAGTACTTC
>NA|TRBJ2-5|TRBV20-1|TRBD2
CSAIEGRTSVLETQYF
TGCAGTGCTATAGAGGGTAGGACTAGTGTTCTAGAGACCCAGTACTTC
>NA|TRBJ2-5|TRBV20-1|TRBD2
CSARDHASGAETQYF
TGCAGTGCTAGAGATCACGCTAGCGGCGCCGAGACCCAGTACTTC
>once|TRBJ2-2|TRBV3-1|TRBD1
CASSQLDRAWTGELFF
TGTGCCAGCAGCCAACTGGACAGGGCTTGGACCGGGGAGCTGTTTTTT
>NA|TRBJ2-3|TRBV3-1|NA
CASSQNPGGTDTQYF
TGTGCCAGCAGCCAAAACCCCGGGGGCACAGATACGCAGTATTTT
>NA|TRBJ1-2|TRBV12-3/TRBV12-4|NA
CASSSPRAYRGGYTF
TGTGCCAGCAGTTCACCCCGCGCTTACCGGGGTGGCTACACCTTC
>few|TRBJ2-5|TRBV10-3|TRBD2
CAIRASGSRQETQYF
TGTGCCATCAGGGCTAGCGGGAGTCGTCAAGAGACCCAGTACTTC
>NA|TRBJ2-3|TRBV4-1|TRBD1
CASSQRFLTGTGGVGPSTDTQYF
TGCGCCAGCAGCCAACGCTTCTTGACCGGGACAGGGGGCGTCGGTCCCAGCACAGATACGCAGTATTTT
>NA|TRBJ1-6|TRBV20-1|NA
CSATYAGTAKNSPLHF
TGCAGTGCTACTTACGCCGGGACTGCAAAAAATTCACCCCTCCACTTT
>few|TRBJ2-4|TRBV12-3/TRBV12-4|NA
CASSSPPSRRENIQYF
TGTGCCAGCAGTTCCCCGCCTTCGCGGAGAGAAAACATTCAGTACTTC
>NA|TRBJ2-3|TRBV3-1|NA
CASSQYVSDTQYF
TGTGCCAGCAGCCAATATGTCTCGGATACGCAGTATTTT
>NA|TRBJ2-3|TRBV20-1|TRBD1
CSAGERQGVQDTQYF
TGCAGTGCCGGAGAAAGACAGGGGGTCCAAGATACGCAGTATTTT
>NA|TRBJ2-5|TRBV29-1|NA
CSVVIRSTEQYF
TGCAGCGTTGTAATTAGGAGTACGGAGCAGTACTTC
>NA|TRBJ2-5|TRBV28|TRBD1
CASTSDREETQYF
TGTGCCAGCACCTCCGACAGGGAAGAGACCCAGTACTTC
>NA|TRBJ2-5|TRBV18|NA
CASSPGTAPRETQYF
TGTGCCAGCTCACCGGGCACAGCTCCCCGAGAGACCCAGTACTTC
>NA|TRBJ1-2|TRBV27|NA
CASSFPRGYGYTF
TGTGCCAGCAGTTTCCCGAGGGGCTATGGCTACACCTTC
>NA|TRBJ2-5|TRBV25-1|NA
CASSARIGGTFGEQYF
TGTGCCAGCAGTGCCCGAATAGGTGGGACCTTTGGTGAGCAGTACTTC
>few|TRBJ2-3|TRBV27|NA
CASSYSESPTQYF
TGTGCCAGCAGCTACTCGGAGTCTCCCACGCAGTATTTT
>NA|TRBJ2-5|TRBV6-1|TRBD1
CASSEGTGGRETQYF
TGTGCCAGCAGTGAAGGGACAGGGGGGCGAGAGACCCAGTACTTC
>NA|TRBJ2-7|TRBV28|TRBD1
CASSPTGGHYEQYF
TGTGCCAGCAGCCCCACAGGGGGTCACTACGAGCAGTACTTC
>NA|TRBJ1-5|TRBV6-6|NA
CASSYSADNQPQHF
TGTGCCAGCAGTTACTCAGCGGACAATCAGCCCCAGCATTTT
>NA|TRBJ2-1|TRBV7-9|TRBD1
CASSTQTGGKYNEQFF
TGTGCCAGCAGCACACAGACAGGGGGCAAGTACAATGAGCAGTTCTTC
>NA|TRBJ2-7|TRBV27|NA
CASSSFRAEQYF
TGTGCCAGCAGTTCCTTTAGGGCCGAGCAGTACTTC
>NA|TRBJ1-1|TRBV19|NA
CASTPRGEMLAFF
TGTGCCAGTACCCCGAGGGGGGAGATGCTGGCTTTCTTT
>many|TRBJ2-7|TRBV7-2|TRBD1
CASSPRTGASEQYF
TGTGCCAGCAGCCCTAGGACAGGGGCCAGCGAGCAGTACTTC
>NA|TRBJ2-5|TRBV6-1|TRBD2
CASSIAGVYNEQYF
TGTGCCAGCAGTATAGCGGGAGTCTACAATGAGCAGTACTTC
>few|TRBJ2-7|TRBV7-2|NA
CASSLRLVGAEQYF
TGTGCCAGCAGCTTAAGACTAGTTGGAGCCGAGCAGTACTTC
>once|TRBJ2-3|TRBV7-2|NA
CASSLEGGGSGTDTQYF
TGTGCCAGCAGCTTAGAAGGGGGCGGGAGTGGGACAGATACGCAGTATTTT
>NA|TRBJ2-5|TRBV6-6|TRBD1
CASRRTGVGETQYF
TGTGCCAGCAGGCGGACAGGGGTGGGAGAGACCCAGTACTTC
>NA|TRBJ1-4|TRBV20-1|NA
CSAWTDNEKLFF
TGCAGTGCTTGGACAGATAATGAAAAACTGTTTTTT
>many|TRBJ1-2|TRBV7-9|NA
CASSERGYNGYTF
TGTGCCAGCAGCGAAAGGGGGTATAATGGCTACACCTTC
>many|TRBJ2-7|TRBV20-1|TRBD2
CSARGAGPYEQYF
TGCAGTGCTAGAGGAGCGGGACCCTACGAGCAGTACTTC
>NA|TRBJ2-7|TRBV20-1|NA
CSATQGDEQYF
TGCAGTGCTACCCAGGGTGACGAGCAGTACTTC
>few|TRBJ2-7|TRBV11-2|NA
CASSLAQKSSYEQYF
TGTGCCAGCAGCTTAGCCCAGAAGAGCTCCTACGAGCAGTACTTC
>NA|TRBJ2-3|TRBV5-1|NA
CASSSLETDTQYF
TGCGCCAGCAGCTCCCTAGAGACAGATACGCAGTATTTT
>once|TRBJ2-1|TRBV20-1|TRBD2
CSANLGLAGDYNEQFF
TGCAGTGCTAACCTCGGGCTAGCGGGAGATTACAATGAGCAGTTCTTC
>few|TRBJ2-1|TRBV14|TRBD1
CASSQEWDRPYNEQFF
TGTGCCAGCAGCCAAGAATGGGACAGGCCATACAATGAGCAGTTCTTC
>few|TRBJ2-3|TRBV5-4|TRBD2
CASSLGAGVADTQYF
TGTGCCAGCAGCTTGGGGGCGGGAGTGGCAGATACGCAGTATTTT
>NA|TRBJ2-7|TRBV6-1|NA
CASMRVREQYF
TGTGCCAGCATGAGGGTTCGCGAGCAGTACTTC